The 25 T cell receptor beta chains presented below share a single source sample, sequenced in a study of cytomegalovirus exposure and HLA in healthy donors. Primers: 60 Vbeta forward and 13 Jbeta reverse. Using immunoSEQ multiplex PCR, the repertoire was profiled, and TCRdb retains in-frame clones only, with some absent. The data hold 150,000 to 200,000 clones, with approximately 81% observed a single time. The source material was PBMCs. These receptors all stem from a young man in good health and CMV-seropositive.

The chain combines TRBV5-1 with TRBJ1-5; D ambiguous. Germline lookup yields CDR1 SGHRS and CDR2 YFSETQ. Trimming removed 2 bases at V and 4 bases at J, with 13 bases between. This CDR3 spans 15 amino acids. The CDR3 DNA reads TGCGCCAGCAGCTTCCTAGGACGGGAAAATCAGCCCCAGCATTTT. Amino acids: CASSFLGRENQPQHF.

The chain is built from TRBV4-2 and TRBJ1-1; TRBD1 is a possible D gene (5 bases). CDR1 and CDR2 (germline): LGHNA, YNFKEQ. CDR3 length: 13 residues. The V end lost 1 base, the J end lost 11 bases, and 14 bases lay between the germline ends. The CDR3 DNA follows: TGTGCCAGCAGCCAAGCCGAGCAGGGTAAGGCTTTCTTT. It specifies CASSQAEQGKAFF.

J is TRBJ2-7 and V is TRBV21-1; the listed D gene, TRBD2, was not tested against the DNA. TRBV21-1 is noted as a pseudogene. This CDR3 region has 14 residues. In DNA form, the CDR3 reads TGTGCCAGCAGCGGACGACTAGCGGGGAACGAGCAGTACTTC. Its translation is CASSGRLAGNEQYF.

The chain has TRBV7-2 and TRBJ2-3; 8 bases map to TRBD2. The germline gives CDR1 SGHTA, CDR2 FQGNSA. V gave up 6 bases and J gave up 4 bases; unmatched junction bases: 6. This CDR3 contains 14 residues. The CDR3 here is CASRMSGGPDTQYF. CDR3 in DNA: TGTGCCAGCAGAATGAGCGGGGGCCCAGATACGCAGTATTTT.

The chain carries TRBV18 and TRBJ2-1; the D is unclear. CDR3 length equals 10 residues. The germline V and J ends were trimmed by 5 bases and 9 bases, with 5 bases remaining between them. Per the germline V gene, CDR1 is KGHSH and CDR2 is LQKENI. The CDR3 DNA reads as TGTGCCAGCTCAACGGGTGAGCAGTTCTTC. Its protein product is CASSTGEQFF.

V and J are TRBV6-5 and TRBJ1-2; weak D call: TRBD1 (6 bases). The germline V and J ends were trimmed by 6 bases and 8 bases, with 16 bases remaining between them. The CDR3 consists of 13 residues. CDR1 MNHEY and CDR2 SVGAGI come from the germline V gene. The CDR3 region has the DNA TGTGCCAGCAGGATCCGGGGGGGCGTAGGCTACACCTTC. It is translated as CASRIRGGVGYTF.

This clone has a single count. The V and J genes are TRBV7-3 and TRBJ2-1; TRBD2 aligns across 13 bases. The V gene's germline CDR1 is SGHTA and CDR2 FQGTGA. J was trimmed by 10 bases and V by 5 bases; bases with no gene match: 2. This CDR3 comprises 13 residues. The CDR3 loop reads CASSGLAGDEQFF. DNA of the CDR3: TGTGCCAGCAGCGGACTAGCGGGGGACGAGCAGTTCTTC.

The V call is TRBV27, the J call TRBJ1-1, with 9 positions matching TRBD1. This CDR3 region has 17 residues. CDR1 and CDR2 from the germline V gene are MNHEY and SMNVEV (reference sequence). Trimming removed 5 bases from V and 5 bases from J; junction bases left unmatched: 15. The CDR3 bases are TGTGCCAGCAGTCTGCCCCCCGGCCGGGACAGGGTTACTGAAGCTTTCTTT. It encodes CASSLPPGRDRVTEAFF.

The chain has TRBV9 and TRBJ2-7; D not certain. The germline V gene has CDR1 SGDLS and CDR2 YYNGEE. Trimming removed 4 bases at V and 0 bases at J, with 14 bases between. This CDR3 is built from 15 residues. Here the CDR3 reads CASSPYRLLSYEQYF. The DNA of the CDR3 is TGTGCCAGCAGCCCCTACCGGTTGCTCTCCTACGAGCAGTACTTC.

The chain couples TRBV5-3 to TRBJ1-1, with 7 bases lining up with TRBD1. TRBV5-3 is treated as an ORF (open reading frame) with a function not yet certain. This CDR3 is 14 amino acids long. V lost 3 bases, J lost 2 bases, and 4 bases stayed unmatched. The CDR3 sequence: CARSYGTANTEAFF. The CDR3, as DNA: TGTGCCAGAAGCTATGGGACAGCAAACACTGAAGCTTTCTTT.

J is TRBJ1-2 and V is TRBV7-6, with a possible D match to TRBD1 (5 bases). Trimming took 5 bases from V and 4 from J, leaving 17 bases between them. CDR1 is SGHVS and CDR2 is FNYEAQ in the germline V gene. The CDR3 sequence is 15 residues long. The CDR3 region is CASSPGGGASYGYTF. The CDR3 DNA is TGTGCCAGCAGCCCAGGCGGAGGGGCGAGCTATGGCTACACCTTC.

The rearrangement joins TRBV14 to TRBJ2-7; 11 nucleotides line up with TRBD1. Germline CDR1 SGHDN, CDR2 FVKESK. Germline trimming cut 1 base from V and 7 bases from J; bases unmatched to any gene: 15. The CDR3 is 18 amino acids. CDR3: CASSQAQNFGQGAGEQYF. In nucleotides, the CDR3 is TGTGCCAGCAGCCAAGCCCAAAATTTTGGACAGGGGGCGGGGGAGCAGTACTTC.

The chain is built from TRBV7-9 and TRBJ1-3, with D uncertain. The CDR3 covers 15 residues. The germline V and J ends were trimmed by 7 bases and 0 bases, with 13 bases remaining between them. CDR1 is SEHNR, CDR2 FQNEAQ, per germline (reference sequence). The DNA for the CDR3 is TGTGCCAGCACGGCTAATGAGGTCTCTGGAAACACCATATATTTT. Residues: CASTANEVSGNTIYF.

The chain links TRBV4-3 to TRBJ2-3; possible D gene TRBD2, 5 bases. V was cut by 4 bases and J by 4 bases, with 12 bases left in between. This CDR3 contains 14 residues. Looked up from germline, CDR1 is LGHNA and CDR2 is YSLEER. The CDR3 nucleotides read TGCGCCAGCAGCCCTAGTTCCGGGGCAGATACGCAGTATTTT. Amino acids: CASSPSSGADTQYF.

This chain joins TRBV7-2 and TRBJ2-7, with TRBD1 identical over 8 bases. Germline-derived CDR1 and CDR2 are SGHTA and FQGNSA. This CDR3 contains 15 residues. The ends lost 3 bases at V and 4 bases at J; junction bases unmatched: 8. CDR3 DNA sequence: TGTGCCAGCAGCTTCGCAGGGGGCGCGGTATACGAGCAGTACTTC. This sequence encodes CASSFAGGAVYEQYF.

The V call is TRBV6-6, the J call TRBJ2-7; 14 positions agree with TRBD2. Germline lookup yields CDR1 MNHNY and CDR2 SVGAGI (reference sequence). The CDR3 is 16 amino acids. The V segment lost 4 bases and the J segment 3 bases; nucleotides outside the gene matches: 5. The CDR3 nucleotides read TGTGCCAGCAGTTCGGGACTAGCGGGGGCTGACTACGAGCAGTACTTC. This encodes CASSSGLAGADYEQYF.

CDR3 bases: TGTGCCAGCAGCTCACCGGGACAGGGCTACAATGAGCAGTTCTTC. This gives the protein CASSSPGQGYNEQFF. This chain links TRBV5-6 with TRBJ2-1, with 9 bases fitting TRBD1. From germline, CDR1 is SGHDT and CDR2 YYEEEE. The CDR3 contains 15 residues. Trimming removed 3 bases from V and 3 bases from J; junction bases left unmatched: 4.

As DNA, the CDR3 is TGTGCCAGCAGCGGCCCAGACAGGGCGCCTGGAAACACCATATATTTT. As protein: CASSGPDRAPGNTIYF. The J gene is TRBJ1-3, the V gene TRBV9; 7 positions match TRBD1. Germline lookup yields CDR1 SGDLS and CDR2 YYNGEE. Germline trimming cut 3 bases from V and 2 bases from J; bases unmatched to any gene: 8. The CDR3 spans 16 residues.

The chain recombines TRBV27 with TRBJ1-4, with D unclear. The V gene's germline CDR1 is MNHEY and CDR2 SMNVEV (reference sequence). This CDR3 is built from 17 residues. Trimming pared 4 bases from V and 14 bases from J, leaving 29 bases between. The CDR3 region is CASSSFSFGHERSSLFF. DNA for the CDR3: TGTGCCAGCAGTTCCTTCTCTTTTGGTCACGAGAGGTCTTCGCTGTTTTTT.

The chain couples TRBV10-3 to TRBJ1-3; 7 bases agree with TRBD1. CDR3 length equals 19 residues. V lost 5 bases, J lost 0 bases, and 16 bases stayed unmatched. The germline gives CDR1 ENHRY, CDR2 SYGVKD. The CDR3 spells CAISLVSGQVTFSGNTIYF. The CDR3 DNA sequence: TGTGCCATCAGTCTTGTATCTGGACAGGTCACCTTCTCTGGAAACACCATATATTTT.

The chain recombines TRBV11-3 with TRBJ2-7; D is unresolved. CDR1 and CDR2 from the germline V gene are SGHNT and YENEEA. The V gene lost 2 bases and the J gene lost 6 bases, with 5 bases spanning the gap. The CDR3 has 11 residues. Here the CDR3 reads CASSLSGEQYF. For the CDR3, the DNA is TGTGCCAGCAGCTTATCCGGCGAGCAGTACTTC.

J is TRBJ2-1 and V is TRBV4-1; 8 nucleotides line up with TRBD2. The CDR3 runs to 17 residues. CDR1 is MGHRA and CDR2 is YSYEKL in the germline V gene. Trimming removed 1 base from V and 0 bases from J; junction bases left unmatched: 5. As DNA, the CDR3 is TGCGCCAGCAGCCAAGTACTAGCGGCGGGCTCCTACAATGAGCAGTTCTTC. It encodes CASSQVLAAGSYNEQFF.

The table lists this clone with a count of one. This rearrangement joins TRBV20-1 to TRBJ2-3; no reliable D call. V lost 8 bases, J lost 4 bases, and 10 bases lay in between. The CDR3 runs to 11 residues. The germline gives CDR1 DFQATT, CDR2 SNEGSKA (reference sequence). The CDR3 here is CSPWAADTQYF. In DNA form, the CDR3 reads TGCAGTCCATGGGCCGCAGATACGCAGTATTTT.

This chain connects TRBV7-2 to TRBJ2-2; 11 bases match TRBD2. CDR1 SGHTA and CDR2 FQGNSA come from the germline V gene. This CDR3 is built from 18 residues. Trimming cost V 2 bases and J 1 base; bases outside gene matches: 6. CDR3 bases: TGTGCCAGCAGCTTATCACTAGCGGGGGCCCTGAACACCGGGGAGCTGTTTTTT. The encoded protein is CASSLSLAGALNTGELFF.

The V gene is TRBV11-3, the J gene TRBJ2-7; D remains unclear. The CDR3 length is 14 residues. V lost 4 bases and J lost 5, with 15 bases in between. CDR1 SGHNT and CDR2 YENEEA come from the germline V gene. In DNA form, the CDR3 reads TGTGCCAGCAGCTCCTCCCCTTCACACCACGAGCAGTACTTC. Its protein is CASSSSPSHHEQYF. Variable domain in full (rest from reference TRBV11-3 and TRBJ2-7): EAGVVQSPRYKIIEKKQPVAFWCNPISGHNTLYWYLQNLGQGPELLIRYENEEAVDDSQLPKDRFSAERLKGVDSTLKIQPAELGDSAVYLCASSSSPSHHEQYFGPGTRLTVT.